This TCR beta chain was recovered during a study of blood T cell repertoires in COVID-19. Whole-study context: The study drew acute and convalescent COVID-19 samples from the United States, Italy and Spain. PBMCs, B-cell-depleted T cells, or T cells provided the cDNA or gDNA that made up the material.

Original analysis: Reference gene primer amplification yielded estimated nucleated cell counts. Sequencing used immunoSEQ multiplex PCR; TCRdb keeps in-frame clones, though not all of them. That table gives V, J and clone size, and the DNA gave D and trimming. The data contain fewer than 350,000 clones, around four fifths of them singletons. This CDR3 is built from 14 residues. J lost 4 bases, V lost 2 bases, and 3 bases had no gene match. The germline V gene has CDR1 MNHEY and CDR2 SVGAGI. The receptor was derived from a woman between 45 and 65 years old with active or convalescent COVID-19. The chain uses TRBV6-5 and TRBJ1-1; 8 bases line up with TRBD1. The sample taken for sequencing was peripheral blood. DNA for the CDR3: TGTGCCAGCAGTTACGGACAGGGATCCACTGAAGCTTTCTTT. This translates into CASSYGQGSTEAFF.